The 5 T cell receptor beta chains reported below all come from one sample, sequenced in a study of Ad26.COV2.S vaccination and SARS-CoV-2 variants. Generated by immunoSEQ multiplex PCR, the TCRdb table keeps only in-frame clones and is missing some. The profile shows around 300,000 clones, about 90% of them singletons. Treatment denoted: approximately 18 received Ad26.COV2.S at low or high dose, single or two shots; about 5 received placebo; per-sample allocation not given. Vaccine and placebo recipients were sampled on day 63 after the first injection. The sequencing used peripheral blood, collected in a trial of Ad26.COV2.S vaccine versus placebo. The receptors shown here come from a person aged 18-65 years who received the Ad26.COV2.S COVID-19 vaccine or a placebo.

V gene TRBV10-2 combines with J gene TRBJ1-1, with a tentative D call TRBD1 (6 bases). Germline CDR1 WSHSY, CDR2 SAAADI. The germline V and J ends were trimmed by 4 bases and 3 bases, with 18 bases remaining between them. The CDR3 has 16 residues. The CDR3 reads CASSVASAGAHTEAFF. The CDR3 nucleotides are TGCGCCAGCAGTGTCGCGAGCGCGGGGGCCCACACTGAAGCTTTCTTT.

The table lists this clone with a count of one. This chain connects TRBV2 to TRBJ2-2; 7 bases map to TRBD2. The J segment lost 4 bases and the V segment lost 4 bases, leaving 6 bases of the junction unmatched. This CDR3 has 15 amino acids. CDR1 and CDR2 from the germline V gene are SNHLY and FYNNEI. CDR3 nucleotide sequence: TGTGCCAGCAGTGTTGGTGGGAGGGCCACCGGGGAGCTGTTTTTT. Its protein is CASSVGGRATGELFF.

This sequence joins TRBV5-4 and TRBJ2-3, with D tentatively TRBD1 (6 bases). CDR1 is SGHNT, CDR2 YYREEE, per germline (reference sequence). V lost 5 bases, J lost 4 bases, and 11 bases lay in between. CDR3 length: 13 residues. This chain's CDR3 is CASRTQGPDTQYF. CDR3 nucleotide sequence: TGTGCCAGCAGAACGCAGGGGCCAGATACGCAGTATTTT.

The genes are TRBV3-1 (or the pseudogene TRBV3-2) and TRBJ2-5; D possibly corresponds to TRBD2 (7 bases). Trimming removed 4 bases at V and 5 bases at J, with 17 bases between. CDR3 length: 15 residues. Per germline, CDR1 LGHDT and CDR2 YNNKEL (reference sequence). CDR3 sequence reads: CASSLRGASIETQYF. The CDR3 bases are TGTGCCAGCAGCCTACGGGGGGCCTCCATTGAGACCCAGTACTTC.

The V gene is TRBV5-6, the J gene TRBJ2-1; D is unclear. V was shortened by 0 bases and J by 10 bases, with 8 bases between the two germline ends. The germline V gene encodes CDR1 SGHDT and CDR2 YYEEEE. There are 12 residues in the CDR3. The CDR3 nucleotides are TGTGCCAGCAGCTTGGTAATCACGGAGCAGTTCTTC. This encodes CASSLVITEQFF.